Each of the 27 T cell receptor beta chains below was sequenced from the same sample in a study of CD4 T cells in relation to SARS-CoV-2 and coronaviruses. Clones were sequenced by immunoSEQ multiplex PCR, and TCRdb holds only the in-frame ones, with some missing. The data hold 10,000 or so clones, with 84% observed a single time. These receptors are not linked to any known antigen. CD4+ T cells from unexposed donors were obtained before the COVID-19 pandemic (2011-2018). CD4+ T cells were isolated from the cells after 10 days of culture. The sample comprised CD4+ T cells from PBMCs, cultured in vitro. The receptors here all came from a human donor in good health.

This chain joins TRBV9 and TRBJ1-3; D unclear. The V and J ends lost 2 bases and 0 bases respectively, with 18 bases between them. CDR1 and CDR2 from the germline V gene are SGDLS and YYNGEE. This CDR3 region has 18 residues. This chain's CDR3 is CASSVGWESRRSGNTIYF. The CDR3 coding sequence is TGTGCCAGCAGCGTTGGTTGGGAAAGCCGTCGCTCTGGAAACACCATATATTTT.

The chain carries TRBV7-9 and TRBJ2-2, with 7 bases matching TRBD2. CDR3 size: 16 residues. Germline CDR1 reads SEHNR; CDR2 reads FQNEAQ (reference sequence). Germline trimming cut 10 bases from V and 4 bases from J; bases unmatched to any gene: 15. The CDR3 DNA sequence: TGTGCCACTTCACCTGGCGGTCGGGGGGTCACCGGGGAGCTGTTTTTT. Amino acid sequence: CATSPGGRGVTGELFF.

V usage is TRBV29-1 and J usage is TRBJ2-4; 7 bases fit TRBD1. CDR1 SQVTM and CDR2 ANQGSEA come from the germline V gene. The V segment lost 2 bases and the J segment 1 base; nucleotides outside the gene matches: 11. This CDR3 is built from 17 residues. In DNA, the CDR3 is TGCAGCGTTGAAAGTCCGAGGACAGGAGGCGCCAAAAACATTCAGTACTTC. Protein: CSVESPRTGGAKNIQYF.

This clone was counted between two and nine times. This sequence joins TRBV2 and TRBJ1-2; 8 nucleotides line up with TRBD1. Unmatched junction bases numbered 8, after V lost 5 bases and J lost 3 bases. This CDR3 is built from 15 residues. In germline, CDR1 is SNHLY, CDR2 FYNNEI. The CDR3: CASSTDRGDHYGYTF. DNA for the CDR3: TGTGCCAGCAGTACCGACAGGGGTGATCACTATGGCTACACCTTC.

CDR3 in amino acids: CASSSGPRAGELFF. CDR3 in DNA: TGTGCCAGCAGCTCCGGCCCTAGGGCCGGGGAGCTGTTTTTT. The chain carries TRBV11-3 and TRBJ2-2; D is ambiguous. CDR1 is SGHNT, CDR2 YENEEA, per germline. The CDR3 has 14 residues. The ends were cut back, 4 bases at V and 6 bases at J, with 12 bases in the middle. The whole variable domain, filled in from reference TRBV11-3 and TRBJ2-2, reads EAGVVQSPRYKIIEKKQPVAFWCNPISGHNTLYWYLQNLGQGPELLIRYENEEAVDDSQLPKDRFSAERLKGVDSTLKIQPAELGDSAVYLCASSSGPRAGELFFGEGSRLTVL.

The chain has TRBV18 and TRBJ2-5; D may be TRBD2 (7 bases). The germline V gene encodes CDR1 KGHSH and CDR2 LQKENI. The CDR3 extends over 14 amino acids. Deletions cut 5 bases from V and 2 bases from J, with 12 bases between. CDR3 sequence: CASSNRGAQETQYF. For the CDR3, the DNA is TGTGCCAGCTCAAATCGGGGGGCACAAGAGACCCAGTACTTC.

The V call is TRBV19, the J call TRBJ2-1, with 8 bases lining up with TRBD2. This CDR3 is 13 amino acids long. Germline V gene data show CDR1 as LNHDA and CDR2 as SQIVND (reference sequence). With 4 bases clipped from V and 6 bases from J, the junction kept 2 bases outside the gene matches. The CDR3 is CASSRLAGNEQFF. Written as DNA, the CDR3 is TGTGCCAGTAGTAGGCTAGCGGGCAATGAGCAGTTCTTC.

This sequence joins TRBV7-3 and TRBJ2-1, with TRBD2 matching 12 bases. J was trimmed by 0 bases and V by 5 bases; bases with no gene match: 11. CDR3 length: 19 residues. CDR1 SGHTA and CDR2 FQGTGA come from the germline V gene. The DNA of the CDR3 is TGTGCCAGCAGCAGGCTTGGGACTAGCGGGCGTAGCTCCTACAATGAGCAGTTCTTC. As protein: CASSRLGTSGRSSYNEQFF.

The chain uses TRBV25-1 and TRBJ1-3; possible D gene TRBD1, 6 bases. Trimming took 4 bases from V and 2 from J, leaving 9 bases between them. From germline, CDR1 is MGHDK and CDR2 SYGVNS. CDR3 length equals 14 residues. The CDR3 bases are TGTGCCAGCAGTGCTTACAGGGCTGGAAACACCATATATTTT. As protein: CASSAYRAGNTIYF.

This clone was counted once. This sequence joins TRBV3-1 (or the pseudogene TRBV3-2) and TRBJ2-7; D perhaps matches TRBD2 (5 bases). This CDR3 has 17 residues. CDR1 and CDR2 from the germline V gene are LGHDT and YNNKEL (reference sequence). The ends were cut back, 0 bases at V and 0 bases at J, with 15 bases in the middle. The CDR3 sequence: CASSQDLRSGSSYEQYF. The CDR3 DNA reads as TGTGCCAGCAGCCAAGATCTTAGGAGCGGAAGCTCCTACGAGCAGTACTTC.

The chain uses TRBV6-1 and TRBJ2-7; a possible D gene is TRBD2 (5 bases). From germline, CDR1 is MNHNS and CDR2 SASEGT. Deletions cut 2 bases from V and 3 bases from J, with 20 bases between. This CDR3 is 17 amino acids long. Written as DNA, the CDR3 is TGTGCCAGCAGTGAAAGGTTAGTGGGAGCCGGTTTCTACGAGCAGTACTTC. Amino acid sequence: CASSERLVGAGFYEQYF.

This chain links TRBV5-1 with TRBJ2-7; D perhaps matches TRBD1 (6 bases). This CDR3 has 14 residues. Germline V gene sequence: CDR1 SGHRS, CDR2 YFSETQ. V was trimmed by 8 bases and J by 4 bases, leaving 19 bases between them. DNA of the CDR3: TGCGCCAGGAGAGAGCAGGGGTATGAATACGAGCAGTACTTC. Translated: CARREQGYEYEQYF.

Written as DNA, the CDR3 is TGCGCCAGCAGCCCCCGACAGGGGGCGAACTATGGCTACACCTTC. Amino acids: CASSPRQGANYGYTF. V and J are TRBV4-3 and TRBJ1-2; TRBD1 matches at 10 bases. The germline CDR1 and CDR2 sequences are LGHNA and YSLEER. J gave up 2 bases and V 4 bases, and 4 bases lay outside the gene matches. CDR3 length equals 15 residues.

The chain uses TRBV4-2 and TRBJ1-6; D is possibly TRBD1 (6 bases). The V gene's germline CDR1 is LGHNA and CDR2 YNFKEQ. CDR3 length equals 11 residues. The ends were cut back, 7 bases at V and 8 bases at J, with 6 bases in the middle. The CDR3 protein is CASKGDSPLHF. CDR3 bases: TGTGCCAGCAAGGGGGATTCACCCCTCCACTTT.

The chain is built from TRBV4-2 and TRBJ2-3; TRBD2 matches 13 bases. The germline CDR1 and CDR2 sequences are LGHNA and YNFKEQ. This CDR3 comprises 16 residues. The junction had 4 bases not matched to a gene; V was cut back by 3 bases and J by 4 bases. CDR3 residues: CASSQGTSGNADTQYF. The CDR3 coding sequence is TGTGCCAGCAGCCAGGGGACTAGCGGGAATGCAGATACGCAGTATTTT.

The chain couples TRBV10-1 to TRBJ1-6; D remains ambiguous. Between the trimmed V and J ends, which lost 0 bases and 0 bases, there was a span of 15 bases. The CDR3 covers 19 residues. CDR1 and CDR2 from the germline V gene are WNHNN and SYGVQD (reference sequence). The CDR3 here is CASSESPTRTFSYNSPLHF. The CDR3 DNA follows: TGCGCCAGCAGTGAGTCGCCCACTAGGACTTTCTCCTATAATTCACCCCTCCACTTT.

The chain couples TRBV5-8 to TRBJ2-3; D remains unclear. CDR3 length equals 16 residues. The germline V and J ends were trimmed by 0 bases and 0 bases, with 11 bases remaining between them. Germline values: CDR1 SGHTS, CDR2 YDEGEE. The CDR3: CASSLAGISSTDTQYF. The CDR3 bases are TGTGCCAGCAGCTTGGCTGGGATATCTAGCACAGATACGCAGTATTTT.

For the CDR3, the DNA is TGTGCCAGCAGTGAAGCGCTTACAACAAACCGGCGAACCCAGTACTTC. It yields the protein CASSEALTTNRRTQYF. V is TRBV2 and J is TRBJ2-5; D ambiguous. The ends were cut back, 0 bases at V and 8 bases at J, with 19 bases in the middle. The CDR3 length is 16 residues. Germline loops: CDR1 SNHLY, CDR2 FYNNEI.

The chain carries TRBV7-9 and TRBJ1-6; 9 nucleotides match TRBD1. The length of the CDR3 is 16 residues. Germline trimming cut 3 bases from V and 5 bases from J; bases unmatched to any gene: 5. Germline V lookup: CDR1 SEHNR, CDR2 FQNEAQ (reference sequence). As DNA, the CDR3 is TGTGCCAGCAGCTTGACAGGGGGATTTGATAATTCACCCCTCCACTTT. It encodes CASSLTGGFDNSPLHF.

DNA of the CDR3: TGTGCCAGCAGCCAAGGGATGAGGGGGGGCCCGGGTGGCTACACCTTC. Amino acids: CASSQGMRGGPGGYTF. This chain links TRBV3-1 (or the pseudogene TRBV3-2) with TRBJ1-2; TRBD1 might be the D (6 bases). V shed 1 base and J shed 7 bases, with 19 bases lying between them. Germline V gene sequence: CDR1 LGHDT, CDR2 YNNKEL (reference sequence). The CDR3 runs 16 residues.

This chain uses TRBV6-6 with TRBJ2-3; either TRBD1 or TRBD2 may supply D (5 bases each). The V and J ends lost 6 bases and 2 bases respectively, with 15 bases between them. This CDR3 comprises 15 residues. From germline, CDR1 is MNHNY and CDR2 SVGAGI (reference sequence). The CDR3 reads CASSSGTETTDTQYF. The CDR3 DNA reads as TGTGCCAGCAGCTCCGGGACCGAGACCACAGATACGCAGTATTTT.

V is TRBV30 and J is TRBJ1-4; 7 nucleotides align to TRBD1. The CDR3 loop spans 13 amino acids. J was trimmed by 8 bases and V by 8 bases; bases with no gene match: 11. Germline assignment: CDR1 GTSNPN and CDR2 SVGIG (reference sequence). The CDR3 nucleotides are TGTGCCCGATCCGGGACAGCAGGCGAAAAACTGTTTTTT. As protein: CARSGTAGEKLFF.

The chain has TRBV20-1 and TRBJ1-2; the D gene is possibly TRBD1 (5 bases). The germline CDR1 and CDR2 sequences are DFQATT and SNEGSKA (reference sequence). This CDR3 has 13 amino acids. V was cut by 3 bases and J by 10 bases, with 18 bases left in between. Here the CDR3 reads CSASKMGEGDYTF. The CDR3 DNA is TGCAGTGCTAGTAAGATGGGGGAAGGGGACTACACCTTC.

This clone has a handful of counts. This sequence joins TRBV6-6 and TRBJ1-5; 8 nucleotides line up with TRBD1. The trim removed 7 bases at V and 2 bases at J, leaving 4 bases unmatched. Germline values: CDR1 MNHNY, CDR2 SVGAGI (reference sequence). CDR3 length equals 14 residues. CDR3 protein: CASIPGQGNQPQHF. CDR3 DNA sequence: TGTGCCAGCATCCCGGGACAGGGCAATCAGCCCCAGCATTTT.

This sequence joins TRBV5-4 and TRBJ1-2, with TRBD1 as a possible D gene (5 bases). There are 14 residues in the CDR3. CDR1 and CDR2 from the germline V gene are SGHNT and YYREEE (reference sequence). Between the trimmed V and J ends, which lost 1 base and 3 bases, there was a span of 10 bases. The CDR3 region has the DNA TGTGCCAGCAGCTTGTTGGGGCAGGACTATGGCTACACCTTC. This encodes CASSLLGQDYGYTF.

V usage is TRBV30 and J usage is TRBJ1-4; maybe TRBD1 (5 bases). The CDR3 contains 13 residues. Germline V CDR1 and CDR2: GTSNPN, SVGIG (reference sequence). Trimming removed 5 bases at V and 4 bases at J, with 11 bases between. CDR3: CAWGDGSNEKLFF. The CDR3 bases are TGTGCCTGGGGGGACGGGAGTAATGAAAAACTGTTTTTT. Based on the CDR3 plus reference TRBV30 and TRBJ1-4, the full variable domain is SQTIHQWPATLVQPVGSPLSLECTVEGTSNPNLYWYRQAAGRGLQLLFYSVGIGQISSEVPQNLSASRPQDRQFILSSKKLLLSDSGFYLCAWGDGSNEKLFFGSGTQLSVL.

The chain carries TRBV12-5 and TRBJ2-3; D remains ambiguous. Germline V gene lookup returns CDR1 LGHNT and CDR2 FRNRAP. This CDR3 is 14 amino acids long. Deletions cut 4 bases from V and 4 bases from J, with 12 bases between. CDR3 sequence reads: CASGSRTGSDTQYF. The CDR3 nucleotides read TGTGCTAGTGGTTCCCGGACCGGATCAGATACGCAGTATTTT.